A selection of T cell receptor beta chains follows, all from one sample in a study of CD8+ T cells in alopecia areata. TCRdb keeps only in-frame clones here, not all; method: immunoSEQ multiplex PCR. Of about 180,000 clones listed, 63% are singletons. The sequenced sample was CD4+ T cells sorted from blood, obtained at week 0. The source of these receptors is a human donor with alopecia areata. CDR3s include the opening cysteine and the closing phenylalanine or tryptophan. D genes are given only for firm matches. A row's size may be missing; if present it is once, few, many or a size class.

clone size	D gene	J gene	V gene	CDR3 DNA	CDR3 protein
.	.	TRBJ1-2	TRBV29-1	TGCAGCGTTGAAGACGTTATGAGGCCGGGCCAAAACTATGGCTACACCTTC	CSVEDVMRPGQNYGYTF
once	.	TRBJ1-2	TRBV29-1	TGCAGCGATCGGACAGCCTATGGCTACACCTTC	CSDRTAYGYTF
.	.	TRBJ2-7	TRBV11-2	TGTGCCAGCAGCTTCTCAAGGGTCTACGAGCAGTACTTC	CASSFSRVYEQYF
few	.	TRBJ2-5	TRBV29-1	TGCAGCGTTGGAGCGAATCGGGAGACCCAGTACTTC	CSVGANRETQYF
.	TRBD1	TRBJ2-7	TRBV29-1	TGCAGCGCCGGACAGGGCGAGACCTACGAGCAGTACTTC	CSAGQGETYEQYF
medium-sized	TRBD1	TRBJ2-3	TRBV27	TGTGCCAGCAGCAGGGGGGATACGCAGTATTTT	CASSRGDTQYF
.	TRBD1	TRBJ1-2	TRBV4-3	TGCGCCAGCAGCCCTCAACTCCTCGACAGGGCCGGCTACACCTTC	CASSPQLLDRAGYTF
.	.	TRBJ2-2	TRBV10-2	TGCGCCAGCAGCCCGGTGGGAGGCACCGGGGAGCTGTTTTTT	CASSPVGGTGELFF
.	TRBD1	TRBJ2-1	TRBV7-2	TGTGCCAGCAGCTTCCGGGACAGGGCACGCGATGAGCAGTTCTTC	CASSFRDRARDEQFF
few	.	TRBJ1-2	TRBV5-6	TGTGCCAGCAGCTTTGGAACTGCCTCCGTGGGGACCTTC	CASSFGTASVGTF
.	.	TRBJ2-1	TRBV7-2	TGTGCCAGCAGCTTAGTAGGGGCCTCGGGCGGTGAGCAGTTCTTC	CASSLVGASGGEQFF
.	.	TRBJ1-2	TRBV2	TGTGCCAGCGGCGTCGGGCCAGGGGATACATCCTTC	CASGVGPGDTSF
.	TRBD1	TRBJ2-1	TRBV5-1	TGCGCCAGCAGCTTGGTCTGGGACAGGGGGTGGAATGAGCAGTTCTTC	CASSLVWDRGWNEQFF
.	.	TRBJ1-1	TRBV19	TGTGCCAGTAGTATAGTTGACGGTGAAGCTTTCTTT	CASSIVDGEAFF
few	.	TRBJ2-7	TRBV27	TGTGCCAGCAGACTTGGTAGGAGTAACTACGAGCAGTACTTC	CASRLGRSNYEQYF
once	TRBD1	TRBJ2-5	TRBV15	TGTGCCACCAGCAGGGCCGGGACAGGGGGCAGTGAAGAGACCCAGTACTTC	CATSRAGTGGSEETQYF
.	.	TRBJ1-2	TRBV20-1	TGCAGTGCAAGGGCTCTCTATGGCTACACCTTC	CSARALYGYTF
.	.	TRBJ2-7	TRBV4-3	TGCGCCAGCAGCCAGGAGTGGGCAGGGACCTACGAGCAGTACTTC	CASSQEWAGTYEQYF
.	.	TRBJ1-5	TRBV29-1	TGCAGCGTTGAAGAATCCCGAAGCGAGCCCCAGCATTTT	CSVEESRSEPQHF
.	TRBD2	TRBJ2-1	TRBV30	TGTGCCTGGAGTACTCATCGGACTAGCGGAGTATACAATGAGCAGTTCTTC	CAWSTHRTSGVYNEQFF
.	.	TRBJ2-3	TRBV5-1	TGCGCCAGCAGCTCGGGAGTTAGCACAGATACGCAGTATTTT	CASSSGVSTDTQYF
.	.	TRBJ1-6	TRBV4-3	TGCGCCAGCAGAGGGGGGGGATCACCCCTCCACTTT	CASRGGGSPLHF
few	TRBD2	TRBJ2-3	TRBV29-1	TGCAGCGTCGCCATGGTAGCGGGGGGCACAGATACGCAGTATTTT	CSVAMVAGGTDTQYF
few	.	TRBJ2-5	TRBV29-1	TGCAGCGTTGTAGGTCGACGGGAGACCCAGTACTTC	CSVVGRRETQYF
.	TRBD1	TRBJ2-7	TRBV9	TGTGCCAGCAGCTCGGGACAGGGCGCTGGCGAGCAGTACTTC	CASSSGQGAGEQYF
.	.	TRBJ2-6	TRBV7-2	TGTGCCAGCAGCTTGCACAGCACCTCTGGGGCCAACGTCCTGACTTTC	CASSLHSTSGANVLTF
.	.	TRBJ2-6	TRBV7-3	TGTGCCAGCAGCTTAGGCAGCCCGATCTCTGGGGCCAACGTCCTGACTTTC	CASSLGSPISGANVLTF